This T cell receptor beta chain stems from a study of lymphopenia after photon versus proton radiotherapy. Study-wide results and caveats: Post-nadir diversity loss with photons came from oligoclonal expansion, particularly CD8+ Temra cells. Better survival with proton therapy was suggested as possible, not demonstrated. Proton therapy kept repertoires fairly stable, unlike photons, which gained effector/memory cells.

Germline V lookup: CDR1 KGHSH, CDR2 LQKENI. V lost 3 bases to trimming and J lost 5 bases, with 13 bases between them. This CDR3 is 14 amino acids long. A note on this clone: As yet, its antigen is unknown.

Measured with immunoSEQ multiplex PCR; TCRdb has only the in-frame clones, and not every one. The sample gives 22,000 or so clones, 70% to 90% of which show up once; about 3% is in the top ten. This rearrangement joins TRBV18 to TRBJ1-2; TRBD1 is a possible D gene (5 bases). Specimen: peripheral blood, collected from a patient treated with photon-based radiotherapy. The sequence was obtained from a woman between 45 and 60 years old with pancreatic cancer. As DNA, the CDR3 is TGTGCCAGCTCACCCAACGAGGGGTCGTATGGCTACACCTTC. This translates into CASSPNEGSYGYTF.